Sequencing of this T cell receptor beta chain was carried out in a study of shared clonotypes between healthy human individuals. A word on this clone: Antigen unknown.

Findings of the study overall: In several donors, about 5% of naive CD4 clonotypes appeared in common.

The sorted-subset replicate PCRs were given approximately 190 ng DNA, which is about 29,000 T cell genomes. Libraries were prepared by immunoSEQ multiplex PCR; TCRdb keeps only in-frame clonotypes and omits some of them. Found here are approximately 2.5 million clones, roughly nine tenths of them singletons; the top ten hold 0.13% to 0.15%. Germline values: CDR1 SGHNT, CDR2 YYREEE (reference sequence). The CDR3 sequence is 14 residues long. V gave up 1 base and J gave up 7 bases; unmatched junction bases: 8. The receptor's source is a man between 18 and 35 years old in good health. Sequenced input: naive CD4+ T cells sorted from blood. The subset is: CD45RA+ positively selected. This chain uses TRBV5-4 with TRBJ2-7, with 7 bases lining up with TRBD1. The CDR3 sequence is CASSLRGGLGEQYF. In DNA, the CDR3 is TGTGCCAGCAGCTTGAGAGGGGGCCTAGGGGAGCAGTACTTC.